This T cell receptor (beta chain) was identified during a study of T cells in Graves' hyperthyroidism and ophthalmopathy. Overall study findings and caveats: Before onset, by a median of around 6.4 months, the model predicted ophthalmopathy. A model built on 13 V-J features separated ophthalmopathy from stable hyperthyroidism. Peripheral blood also featured most of the thyroid clonotypes expanded above 0.001.

The TCR beta CDR3 regions underwent amplification using RNA transcripts as the source. Carried out on the TCR CDR3, a first-round RT-PCR used the HTBI primer set. TCRdb called the multiplex PCR reads again in MiXCR, with one record for every CDR3 protein. The sample lists about 250,000 distinct CDR3 sequences; over 20% were seen once. Uncontrolled infection, other autoimmune disease, pregnancy or lactation barred patients from enrollment. CDR1 is MDHEN, CDR2 SYDVKM, per germline. There are 19 residues in the CDR3. With V trimmed by 6 bases and J by 0 bases, 17 bases remained unmatched. Concerning this clonotype itself: Its specificity is not known.

The specimen was blood. This rearrangement joins TRBV28 to TRBJ2-7; 10 bases line up with TRBD1. The source of this sequence is a woman in her thirties or forties with Graves' ophthalmopathy. For the CDR3, the DNA is TGTGCCAGCAGGCTGGGTGCCGGGACAGGGGCCTCCACCTCCTACGAGCAGTACTTC. Protein sequence: CASRLGAGTGASTSYEQYF.